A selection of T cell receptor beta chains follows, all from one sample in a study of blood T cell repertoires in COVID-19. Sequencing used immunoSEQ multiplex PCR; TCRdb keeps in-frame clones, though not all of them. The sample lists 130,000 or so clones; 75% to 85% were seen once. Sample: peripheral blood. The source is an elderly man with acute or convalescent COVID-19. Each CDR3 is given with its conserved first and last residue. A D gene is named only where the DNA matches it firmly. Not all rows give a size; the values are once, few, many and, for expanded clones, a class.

CASSFGLGFNNEQFF	TGTGCCAGCAGCTTCGGACTAGGCTTTAACAATGAGCAGTTCTTC	NA	TRBD2	TRBV7-2	TRBJ2-1
CASSDGLRAEAFF	TGTGCCAGCAGCGACGGACTACGTGCTGAAGCTTTCTTT	NA	NA	TRBV2	TRBJ1-1
CASGNPGYEQYF	TGTGCCAGCGGAAATCCGGGATACGAGCAGTACTTC	NA	NA	TRBV6-5	TRBJ2-7
CASSLDSEQFF	TGCGCCAGCAGCTTGGATAGTGAGCAGTTCTTC	NA	NA	TRBV5-1	TRBJ2-1
CASSQGVAGTDTQYF	TGTGCCAGCAGCCAAGGGGTAGCTGGCACAGATACGCAGTATTTT	NA	NA	TRBV3-1/TRBV3-2	TRBJ2-3
CASSRRTRGGGTYNEQFF	TGTGCCAGTAGTAGAAGGACTCGCGGGGGGGGGACCTACAATGAGCAGTTCTTC	NA	TRBD2	TRBV19	TRBJ2-1
CASAMGQRYGYTF	TGTGCCAGCGCCATGGGACAGCGCTATGGCTACACCTTC	NA	TRBD1	TRBV6-5	TRBJ1-2
CASSRDRRAKNIQYF	TGTGCCAGCAGTCGGGACAGGCGCGCCAAAAACATTCAGTACTTC	few	TRBD1	TRBV6-5	TRBJ2-4
CASSLVTGGAEQYF	TGTGCCAGCAGCCTAGTGACAGGGGGCGCCGAGCAGTACTTC	NA	TRBD1	TRBV5-4	TRBJ2-7
CASSLVTGFYNEQFF	TGCGCCAGCAGCTTGGTGACAGGGTTCTACAATGAGCAGTTCTTC	NA	TRBD1	TRBV5-1	TRBJ2-1
CASSRDRSVWQYF	TGTGCCAGCAGCCGGGACAGGTCCGTTTGGCAGTACTTC	NA	TRBD1	TRBV6-5	TRBJ2-7
CASSQEGTGGQGPGRSPLHF	TGTGCCAGCAGCCAAGAGGGAACAGGGGGACAGGGGCCGGGTCGGTCACCCCTCCACTTT	NA	TRBD1	TRBV4-2	TRBJ1-6
CASSQERGGGSPLHF	TGCGCCAGCAGCCAAGAGCGAGGGGGCGGATCACCCCTCCACTTT	NA	TRBD1	TRBV4-3	TRBJ1-6
CASSQVGGSPTNEKLFF	TGTGCCAGCAGCCAAGTTGGCGGGAGTCCAACTAATGAAAAACTGTTTTTT	NA	NA	TRBV3-1/TRBV3-2	TRBJ1-4
CASSYRYNPGNTEAFF	TGTGCCAGCAGTTACCGATACAATCCAGGTAACACTGAAGCTTTCTTT	few	NA	TRBV6-5	TRBJ1-1
CASSLDRGGNTIYF	TGCGCCAGCAGCCTTGACAGGGGAGGAAACACCATATATTTT	NA	TRBD1	TRBV4-1	TRBJ1-3
CASSQRGRSTDTQYF	TGTGCCAGCAGCCAGCGGGGGCGTAGCACAGATACGCAGTATTTT	NA	NA	TRBV3-1/TRBV3-2	TRBJ2-3
CASSSPPGWSNQPQHF	TGTGCCAGCAGTTCCCCCCCCGGGTGGAGCAATCAGCCCCAGCATTTT	NA	NA	TRBV6-2/TRBV6-3	TRBJ1-5
CASSLGAVSYGYTF	TGTGCCAGCAGCTTGGGGGCAGTTTCCTATGGCTACACCTTC	NA	NA	TRBV5-6	TRBJ1-2